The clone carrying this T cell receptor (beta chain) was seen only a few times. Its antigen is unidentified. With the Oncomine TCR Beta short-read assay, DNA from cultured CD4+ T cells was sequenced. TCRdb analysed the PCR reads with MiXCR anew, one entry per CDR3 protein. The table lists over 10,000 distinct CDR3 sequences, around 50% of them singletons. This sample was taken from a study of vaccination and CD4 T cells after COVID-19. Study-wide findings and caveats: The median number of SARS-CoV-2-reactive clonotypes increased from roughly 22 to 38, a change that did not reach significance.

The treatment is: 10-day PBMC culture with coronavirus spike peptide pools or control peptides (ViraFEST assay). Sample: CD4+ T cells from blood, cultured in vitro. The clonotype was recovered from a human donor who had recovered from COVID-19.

This CDR3 reads CASSPGYQAGELFF. The CDR3 nucleotides are TGTGCCAGCAGTCCTGGTTACCAGGCCGGGGAGCTGTTTTTT. This rearrangement joins TRBV2 to TRBJ2-2, with D unclear. Germline assignment: CDR1 SNHLY and CDR2 FYNNEI. The CDR3 extends over 14 amino acids. The V end lost 5 bases, the J end lost 6 bases, and 13 bases lay between the germline ends.